Detailed here is one T cell receptor beta chain. Its cognate antigen is unknown. Patients had resection in Japan or China between about 2014 and 2018. Histologic diagnosis was independently verified by two lung pathologists. The sample comes from a study of immune evolution from preneoplasia to lung adenocarcinoma. The CDR3 runs 13 residues. From germline, CDR1 is SGDLS and CDR2 YYNGEE. Trimming removed 3 bases from V and 6 bases from J, with 13 bases in between. Notes on the study in general: From normal lung to invasive adenocarcinoma, top clone frequencies appeared to decrease.

The table came from immunoSEQ multiplex PCR; TCRdb's copy has only in-frame clones and leaves some out. The sample contains several thousand clones, over 65% of which appear only once. The origin of this receptor is a person aged 60-79 years with lung adenocarcinoma. The specimen was FFPE adjacent normal lung tissue. The rearrangement joins TRBV9 to TRBJ2-7; D possibly corresponds to TRBD1 (5 bases). The CDR3 loop is CASSASPGREQYV. CDR3 DNA sequence: TGTGCCAGCAGCGCATCCCCAGGGCGCGAGCAGTACGTC.